This T cell receptor (beta chain) was identified during a study of response to subunit inactivated influenza vaccine. With V trimmed by 7 bases and J by 3 bases, 6 bases remained unmatched. This CDR3 has 15 residues. TCRdb independently ran MiXCR on the RT-PCR reads; one entry per CDR3 protein. Among just under 550,000 distinct CDR3 sequences listed, less than 25% were seen once. The sample was also reused in another study, on T cells expressing NK-cell markers. As that study records: The authors generated TCR beta cDNA through 5'RACE template switching with UMIs. Among the experiments, several used an anti-gamma-delta TCR antibody to restrict sorting to alpha-beta TCR T cells.

Sequenced material: CD4+ T cells sorted from PBMCs, taken 12 days after vaccination. The rearrangement joins TRBV12-3 or TRBV12-4 to TRBJ1-5; 10 positions match TRBD1. The sequence was obtained from a man between 45 and 60 years old who received an inactivated influenza vaccine. This CDR3 reads CASTPGQGFNQPQHF. CDR3 coding DNA: TGTGCCAGCACGCCGGGACAGGGGTTCAATCAGCCCCAGCATTTT.